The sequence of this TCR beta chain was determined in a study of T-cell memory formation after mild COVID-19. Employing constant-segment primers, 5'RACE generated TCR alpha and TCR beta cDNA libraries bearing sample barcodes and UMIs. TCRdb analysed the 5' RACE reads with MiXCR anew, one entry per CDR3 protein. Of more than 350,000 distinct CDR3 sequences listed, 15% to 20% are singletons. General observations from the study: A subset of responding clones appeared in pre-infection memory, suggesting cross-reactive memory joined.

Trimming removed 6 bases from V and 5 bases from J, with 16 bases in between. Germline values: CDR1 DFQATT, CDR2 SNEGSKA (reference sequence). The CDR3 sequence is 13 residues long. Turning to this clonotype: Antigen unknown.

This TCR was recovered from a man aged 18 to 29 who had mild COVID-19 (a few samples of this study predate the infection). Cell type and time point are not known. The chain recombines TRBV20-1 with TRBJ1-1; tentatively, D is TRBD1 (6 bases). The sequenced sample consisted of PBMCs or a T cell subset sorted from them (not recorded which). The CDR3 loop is CSARAGAGTEAFF. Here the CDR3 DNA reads TGCAGTGCCCGGGCAGGGGCAGGGACTGAAGCTTTCTTT.